These 19 T cell receptor beta chains came from one sample sequenced in a study of cytomegalovirus exposure and HLA in healthy donors. The study ran its PCR with 60 Vbeta and 13 Jbeta primers. Sequencing was performed with immunoSEQ multiplex PCR; in TCRdb, only in-frame clones are kept and a portion is missing. The sample totals fewer than 40,000 clones. The specimen was PBMCs. The receptors were gathered from a woman aged 35 to 49 in good health and CMV-seropositive.

The chain carries TRBV30 and TRBJ2-1, with a possible D match to TRBD1 (5 bases). Trimming took off 4 bases at V and 4 bases at J, with 8 bases between the two ends. The CDR3 loop spans 12 amino acids. CDR1 and CDR2 (germline): GTSNPN, SVGIG (reference sequence). The CDR3 reads CAWTGPYNEQFF. The CDR3 DNA follows: TGTGCCTGGACAGGGCCGTACAATGAGCAGTTCTTC. Variable domain in full (rest from reference TRBV30 and TRBJ2-1): SQTIHQWPATLVQPVGSPLSLECTVEGTSNPNLYWYRQAAGRGLQLLFYSVGIGQISSEVPQNLSASRPQDRQFILSSKKLLLSDSGFYLCAWTGPYNEQFFGPGTRLTVL.

This sequence joins TRBV5-1 and TRBJ2-1; D unresolved. Trimming took off 0 bases at V and 8 bases at J, with 15 bases between the two ends. The CDR3 sequence is 15 residues long. The germline V gene has CDR1 SGHRS and CDR2 YFSETQ. CDR3 protein: CASSLAGKPADEQFF. For the CDR3, the DNA is TGCGCCAGCAGCTTGGCTGGCAAACCTGCCGATGAGCAGTTCTTC.

This rearrangement joins TRBV7-8 to TRBJ2-3, with TRBD2 as a possible D gene (6 bases). The CDR3 is made up of 14 amino acids. The V end was cut by 6 bases, the J end by 0 bases, with 10 bases between. Germline CDR1 SGHVS, CDR2 FQNEAQ. The CDR3 loop reads CASRAGSSTDTQYF. CDR3 nucleotides: TGTGCCAGCAGAGCGGGTTCTAGCACAGATACGCAGTATTTT.

The rearrangement uses TRBV28 and TRBJ2-3, with TRBD1 matching 11 bases. CDR1 and CDR2 from the germline V gene are MDHEN and SYDVKM. This CDR3 comprises 15 residues. V dropped 2 bases and J dropped 4; count of bases not matched to a gene: 2. CDR3 nucleotide sequence: TGTGCCAGCAGTTTAATGGGACAGGGGGCAGATACGCAGTATTTT. Encoded protein: CASSLMGQGADTQYF.

The V gene is TRBV27, the J gene TRBJ1-3; D gene unclear. The CDR3 covers 13 residues. V lost 4 bases and J 4 bases, leaving 8 bases between the germline ends. Germline CDR1 is MNHEY and CDR2 is SMNVEV (reference sequence). The CDR3 here is CASSSRLGNTIYF. The CDR3 nucleotides are TGTGCCAGCAGTTCGAGGTTAGGAAACACCATATATTTT.

The chain uses TRBV5-1 and TRBJ1-1; perhaps TRBD1 as D (5 bases). Germline CDR1 reads SGHRS; CDR2 reads YFSETQ. Trimming shortened V by 10 bases and J by 8 bases, and 21 bases separated the two germline ends. This CDR3 has 13 residues. CDR3 sequence: CAPARKGREEAFF. CDR3 sequence (DNA): TGCGCCCCCGCTAGGAAGGGGCGGGAGGAAGCTTTCTTT.

The rearrangement links TRBV29-1 to TRBJ2-5; weak D call: TRBD1 (6 bases). The CDR3 loop spans 11 amino acids. CDR1 and CDR2 (germline): SQVTM, ANQGSEA. V dropped 8 bases and J dropped 5 bases, with 12 bases sitting between them. CDR3 sequence: CSYGQRETQYF. CDR3 nucleotide sequence: TGCAGCTACGGACAGCGGGAGACCCAGTACTTC. The full variable domain, with the rest looked up from reference TRBV29-1 and TRBJ2-5, is SAVISQKPSRDICQRGTSLTIQCQVDSQVTMMFWYRQQPGQSLTLIATANQGSEATYESGFVIDKFPISRPNLTFSTLTVSNMSPEDSSIYLCSYGQRETQYFGPGTRLLVL.

This chain uses TRBV6-5 with TRBJ1-1, with D uncertain. CDR3 length equals 13 residues. Trimming pared 5 bases from V and 5 bases from J, leaving 12 bases between. Per the germline V gene, CDR1 is MNHEY and CDR2 is SVGAGI. The CDR3 here is CASSRGLRTEAFF. DNA of the CDR3: TGTGCCAGCAGTCGAGGGCTTAGAACTGAAGCTTTCTTT.

The CDR3 nucleotides read TGTGCCAGCAGTTACCGGGAGGGTCAGCCCCAGCATTTT. Translated: CASSYREGQPQHF. The chain employs TRBV6-5 and TRBJ1-5; D not certain. Trimming cost V 2 bases and J 6 bases, with 8 bases left between them. Germline V lookup: CDR1 MNHEY, CDR2 SVGAGI. The CDR3 runs 13 residues.

The chain has TRBV15 and TRBJ2-7; the match to TRBD1 covers 7 bases. This CDR3 spans 13 amino acids. Per germline, CDR1 LNHNV and CDR2 YYDKDF (reference sequence). V lost 8 bases and J lost 3; bases outside the gene matches: 7. The CDR3 nucleotides are TGTGCCACCTCCTCGGGACAGAACTACGAGCAGTACTTC. Its translation: CATSSGQNYEQYF.

The chain joins TRBV2 to TRBJ2-7; D possibly corresponds to TRBD2 (5 bases). Germline V gene data show CDR1 as SNHLY and CDR2 as FYNNEI. Trimming shortened V by 9 bases and J by 4 bases, and 10 bases separated the two germline ends. CDR3 length: 11 amino acids. CDR3 sequence: CASAGGYEQYF. Written as DNA, the CDR3 is TGTGCCAGTGCCGGCGGGTACGAGCAGTACTTC.

The chain has TRBV5-1 and TRBJ1-5; D call uncertain. The CDR3 has 13 amino acids. CDR1 and CDR2 (germline): SGHRS, YFSETQ. Trimming took off 0 bases at V and 5 bases at J, with 6 bases between the two ends. The CDR3 nucleotides are TGCGCCAGCAGCTTGGGCGGGGATCAGCCCCAGCATTTT. Protein product: CASSLGGDQPQHF.

The chain links TRBV19 to TRBJ2-7; 11 bases fit TRBD1. V shed 5 bases and J 3 bases; nucleotides not matched to a gene: 15. The germline CDR1 and CDR2 sequences are LNHDA and SQIVND (reference sequence). The CDR3 runs 18 residues. CDR3 region: CASSADFVRTGGGYEQYF. Written as DNA, the CDR3 is TGTGCCAGTAGTGCGGACTTTGTGAGGACAGGGGGCGGCTACGAGCAGTACTTC.

V and J are TRBV4-1 and TRBJ1-5; D gene ambiguous. Trimming pared 3 bases from V and 4 bases from J, leaving 19 bases between. The length of the CDR3 is 17 residues. Germline V gives CDR1 MGHRA, CDR2 YSYEKL. The CDR3 sequence is CASSHGEGREWNQPQHF. The CDR3 DNA reads TGCGCCAGCAGCCATGGCGAGGGTAGGGAATGGAATCAGCCCCAGCATTTT.

J is TRBJ2-7 and V is TRBV5-4; a possible D gene is TRBD2 (5 bases). V gave up 4 bases and J gave up 1 base, with 15 bases separating them. Germline V CDR1 and CDR2: SGHNT, YYREEE (reference sequence). CDR3 length: 15 residues. The CDR3 DNA is TGTGCCAGCAGCCAACAAGCGGACCCATCCTACGAGCAGTACTTC. It encodes CASSQQADPSYEQYF.

This chain links TRBV5-1 with TRBJ2-7; 8 positions agree with TRBD1. Germline CDR1 is SGHRS and CDR2 is YFSETQ. After removal of 3 bases from V and 6 bases from J, the junction contained 14 bases not matched to a gene. There are 16 residues in the CDR3. DNA for the CDR3: TGCGCCAGCAGCTATCCTCAGGGGGCCCGGTCCGCCGAGCAGTACTTC. This sequence encodes CASSYPQGARSAEQYF.

The rearrangement links TRBV11-2 to TRBJ1-1, with 8 bases matching TRBD1. Germline V gene data show CDR1 as SGHAT and CDR2 as FQNNGV. The CDR3 contains 15 residues. The ends lost 5 bases at V and 1 base at J; junction bases unmatched: 6. CDR3: CASSQTGATNTEAFF. DNA of the CDR3: TGTGCCAGCAGCCAGACAGGGGCTACGAACACTGAAGCTTTCTTT. Looking up the rest from reference TRBV11-2 and TRBJ1-1 gives the full variable domain: EAGVAQSPRYKIIEKRQSVAFWCNPISGHATLYWYQQILGQGPKLLIQFQNNGVVDDSQLPKDRFSAERLKGVDSTLKIQPAKLEDSAVYLCASSQTGATNTEAFFGQGTRLTVV.

The V call is TRBV7-3, the J call TRBJ2-1; 8 bases align to TRBD2. The CDR3 is 15 amino acids. The trim removed 4 bases at V and 0 bases at J, leaving 2 bases unmatched. Germline values: CDR1 SGHTA, CDR2 FQGTGA. CDR3 sequence reads: CASSYSGTSYNEQFF. The CDR3 DNA follows: TGTGCCAGCAGCTATAGCGGGACCTCCTACAATGAGCAGTTCTTC. The whole variable domain, remainder taken from reference TRBV7-3 and TRBJ2-1, is GAGVSQTPSNKVTEKGKYVELRCDPISGHTALYWYRQSLGQGPEFLIYFQGTGAADDSGLPNDRFFAVRPEGSVSTLKIQRTERGDSAVYLCASSYSGTSYNEQFFGPGTRLTVL.

CDR3 sequence: CASSSPGQGFAGELFF. The DNA of the CDR3 is TGTGCCAGCAGCTCACCGGGACAGGGGTTTGCCGGGGAGCTGTTTTTT. This chain joins TRBV11-2 and TRBJ2-2; 10 bases align to TRBD1. This CDR3 spans 16 amino acids. With V trimmed by 4 bases and J by 6 bases, 8 bases remained unmatched. Germline V CDR1 and CDR2: SGHAT, FQNNGV. Full variable domain (outside the CDR3, taken from reference TRBV11-2 and TRBJ2-2): EAGVAQSPRYKIIEKRQSVAFWCNPISGHATLYWYQQILGQGPKLLIQFQNNGVVDDSQLPKDRFSAERLKGVDSTLKIQPAKLEDSAVYLCASSSPGQGFAGELFFGEGSRLTVL.